The rows below give T cell receptor beta chains drawn from one sample of a study of memory CD8 T cells in hepatitis C reinfection. The method was immunoSEQ multiplex PCR; TCRdb's version includes in-frame clones alone and lacks a portion of them. The sample has 20 to 25 clones. Sample: HCV tetramer-positive CD8+ T cells sorted from blood. All receptors derive from a man aged 40-49 years with hepatitis C virus infection. CDR3s include the opening cysteine and the closing phenylalanine or tryptophan. A D gene is named only where the DNA matches it firmly. Clone size is stated in some rows and not others, as once, few, many or a class when expanded.

CDR3 protein	CDR3 DNA	D gene	V gene	J gene	clone size
CASSQQSRANVLTF	TGTGCCAGCAGTCAACAAAGTCGGGCCAACGTCCTGACTTTC	NA	TRBV6-4	TRBJ2-6	NA
CASSLWGGSNTGELFF	TGTGCCAGCAGTTTATGGGGGGGCTCGAACACCGGGGAGCTGTTTTTT	NA	TRBV27	TRBJ2-2	NA
CASSPASNEQYF	TGTGCCAGCAGCCCAGCTAGTAACGAGCAGTACTTC	NA	TRBV11-2	TRBJ2-7	NA
CASSTKQGWYEQYF	TGTGCCAGTAGTACCAAACAGGGTTGGTACGAGCAGTACTTC	NA	TRBV19	TRBJ2-7	hyperexpanded
CASSPYGGSNTGELFF	TGTGCCAGCAGCCCCTACGGGGGGTCAAACACCGGGGAGCTGTTTTTT	TRBD2	TRBV27	TRBJ2-2	NA
CASSGTSSSGGEQFF	TGTGCCAGCAGTGGGACTAGCTCAAGCGGGGGGGAGCAGTTCTTC	TRBD2	TRBV2	TRBJ2-1	NA